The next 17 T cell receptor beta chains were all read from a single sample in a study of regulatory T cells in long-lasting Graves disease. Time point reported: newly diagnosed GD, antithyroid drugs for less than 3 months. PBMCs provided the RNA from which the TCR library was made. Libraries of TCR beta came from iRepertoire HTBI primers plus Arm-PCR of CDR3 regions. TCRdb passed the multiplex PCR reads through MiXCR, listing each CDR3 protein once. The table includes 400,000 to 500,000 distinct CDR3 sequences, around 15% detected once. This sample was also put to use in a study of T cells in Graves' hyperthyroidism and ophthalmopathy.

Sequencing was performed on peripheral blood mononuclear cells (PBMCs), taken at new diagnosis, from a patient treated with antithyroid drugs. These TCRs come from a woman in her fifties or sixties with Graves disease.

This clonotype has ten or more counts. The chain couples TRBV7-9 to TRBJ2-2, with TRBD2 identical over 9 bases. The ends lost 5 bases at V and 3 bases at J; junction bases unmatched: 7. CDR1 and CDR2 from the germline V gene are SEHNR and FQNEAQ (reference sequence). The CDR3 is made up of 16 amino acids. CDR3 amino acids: CASSPWTSADTGELFF. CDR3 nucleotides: TGTGCCAGCAGCCCCTGGACTAGCGCAGACACCGGGGAGCTGTTTTTT.

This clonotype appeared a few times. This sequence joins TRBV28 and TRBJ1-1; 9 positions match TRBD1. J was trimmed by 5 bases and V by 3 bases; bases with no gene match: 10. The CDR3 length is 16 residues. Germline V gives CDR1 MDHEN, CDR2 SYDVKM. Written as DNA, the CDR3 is TGTGCCAGCAGTTTTTTCTCAACAGGGGGCTTAACTGAAGCTTTCTTT. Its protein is CASSFFSTGGLTEAFF.

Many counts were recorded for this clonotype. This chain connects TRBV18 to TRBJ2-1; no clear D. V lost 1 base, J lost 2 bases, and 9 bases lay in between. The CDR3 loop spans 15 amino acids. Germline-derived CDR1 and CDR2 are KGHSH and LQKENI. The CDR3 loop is CASSPLGPPYNEQFF. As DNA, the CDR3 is TGTGCCAGCTCACCACTAGGCCCTCCCTACAATGAGCAGTTCTTC. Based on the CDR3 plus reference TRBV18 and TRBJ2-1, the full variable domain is NAGVMQNPRHLVRRRGQEARLRCSPMKGHSHVYWYRQLPEEGLKFMVYLQKENIIDESGMPKERFSAEFPKEGPSILRIQQVVRGDSAAYFCASSPLGPPYNEQFFGPGTRLTVL.

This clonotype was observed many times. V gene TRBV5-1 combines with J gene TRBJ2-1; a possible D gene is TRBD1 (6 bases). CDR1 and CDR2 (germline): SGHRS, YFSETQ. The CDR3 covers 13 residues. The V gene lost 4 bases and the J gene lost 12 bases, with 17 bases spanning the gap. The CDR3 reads CASSRNTGFGQFF. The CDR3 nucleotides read TGCGCCAGCAGCCGTAATACAGGGTTTGGGCAGTTCTTC.

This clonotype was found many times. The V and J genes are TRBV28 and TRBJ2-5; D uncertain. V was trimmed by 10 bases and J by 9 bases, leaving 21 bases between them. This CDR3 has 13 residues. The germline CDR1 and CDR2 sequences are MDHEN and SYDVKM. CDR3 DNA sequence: TGTGCCACCCAGAATTCGGACCAGCTGGCCCAGTACTTC. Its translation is CATQNSDQLAQYF.

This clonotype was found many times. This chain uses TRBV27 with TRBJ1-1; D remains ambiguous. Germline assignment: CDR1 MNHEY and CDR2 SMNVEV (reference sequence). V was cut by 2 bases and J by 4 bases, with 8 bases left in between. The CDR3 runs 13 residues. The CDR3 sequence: CASSLGVGTEAFF. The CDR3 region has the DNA TGTGCCAGCAGTTTAGGGGTTGGCACTGAAGCTTTCTTT.

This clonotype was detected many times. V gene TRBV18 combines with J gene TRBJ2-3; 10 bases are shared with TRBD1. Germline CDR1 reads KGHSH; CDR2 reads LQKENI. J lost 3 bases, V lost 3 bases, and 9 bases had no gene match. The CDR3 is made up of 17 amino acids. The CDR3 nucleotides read TGTGCCAGCTCACCGAGGACCGGGACAGGGGTAACAGATACGCAGTATTTT. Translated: CASSPRTGTGVTDTQYF.

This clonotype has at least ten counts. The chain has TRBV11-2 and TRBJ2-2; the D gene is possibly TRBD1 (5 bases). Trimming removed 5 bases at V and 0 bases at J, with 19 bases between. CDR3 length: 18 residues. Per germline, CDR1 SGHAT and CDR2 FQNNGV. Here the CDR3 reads CASSTTSPGFPNTGELFF. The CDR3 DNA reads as TGTGCCAGCAGCACCACATCCCCAGGGTTCCCGAACACCGGGGAGCTGTTTTTT.

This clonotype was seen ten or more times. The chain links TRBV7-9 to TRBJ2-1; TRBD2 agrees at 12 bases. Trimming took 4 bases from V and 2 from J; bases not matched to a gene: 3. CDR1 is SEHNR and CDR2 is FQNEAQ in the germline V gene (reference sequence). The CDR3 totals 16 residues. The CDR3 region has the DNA TGTGCCAGCAGCTCTTCTAGCGGGAGGGCCTACAATGAGCAGTTCTTC. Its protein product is CASSSSSGRAYNEQFF.

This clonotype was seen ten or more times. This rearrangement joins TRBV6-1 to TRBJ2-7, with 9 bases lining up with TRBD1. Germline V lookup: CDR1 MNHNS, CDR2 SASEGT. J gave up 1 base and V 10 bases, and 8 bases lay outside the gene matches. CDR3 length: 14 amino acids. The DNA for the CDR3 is TGTGCCACCGTCGGGACAGGGCCTTCCTACGAGCAGTACTTC. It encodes CATVGTGPSYEQYF.

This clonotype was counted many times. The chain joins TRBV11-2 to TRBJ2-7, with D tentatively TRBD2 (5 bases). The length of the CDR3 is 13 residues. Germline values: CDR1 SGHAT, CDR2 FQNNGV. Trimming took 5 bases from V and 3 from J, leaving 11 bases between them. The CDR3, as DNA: TGTGCCAGCAGCCTAGCCGTTCTCTACGAGCAGTACTTC. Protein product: CASSLAVLYEQYF.

Here the CDR3 reads CSVARDNMYEQFF. The CDR3 DNA is TGCAGCGTTGCCCGGGACAATATGTATGAGCAGTTCTTC. The genes are TRBV29-1 and TRBJ2-1; the D gene is possibly TRBD1 (6 bases). Germline V gene sequence: CDR1 SQVTM, CDR2 ANQGSEA. V was shortened by 4 bases and J by 8 bases, with 15 bases between the two germline ends. The CDR3 runs to 13 residues.

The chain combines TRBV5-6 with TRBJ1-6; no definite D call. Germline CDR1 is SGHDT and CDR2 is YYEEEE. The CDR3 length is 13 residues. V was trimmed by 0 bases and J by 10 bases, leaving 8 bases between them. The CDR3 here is CASSLARGSPLHF. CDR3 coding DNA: TGTGCCAGCAGCTTGGCGCGGGGATCACCCCTCCACTTT.

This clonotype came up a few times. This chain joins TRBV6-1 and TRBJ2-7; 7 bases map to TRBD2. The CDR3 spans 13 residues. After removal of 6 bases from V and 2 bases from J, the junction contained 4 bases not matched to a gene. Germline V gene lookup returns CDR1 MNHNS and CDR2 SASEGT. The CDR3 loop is CASRGGGAYEQYF. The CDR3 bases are TGTGCCAGCAGGGGGGGGGGAGCCTACGAGCAGTACTTC.

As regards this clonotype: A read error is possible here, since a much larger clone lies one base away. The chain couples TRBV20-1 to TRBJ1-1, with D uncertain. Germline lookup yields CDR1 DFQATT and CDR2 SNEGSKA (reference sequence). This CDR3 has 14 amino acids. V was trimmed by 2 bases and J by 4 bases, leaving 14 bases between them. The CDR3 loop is CSARYGGWSTEAFF. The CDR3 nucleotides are TGCAGTGCTAGATATGGCGGCTGGAGCACTGAAGCTTTCTTT.

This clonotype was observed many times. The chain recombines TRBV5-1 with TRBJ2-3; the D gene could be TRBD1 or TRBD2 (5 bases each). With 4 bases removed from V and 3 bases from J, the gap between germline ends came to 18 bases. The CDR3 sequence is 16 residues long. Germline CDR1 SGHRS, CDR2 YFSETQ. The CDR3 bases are TGCGCCAGCAGCCTCCAAGGTGGGGGTAGTACAGATACGCAGTATTTT. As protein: CASSLQGGGSTDTQYF.

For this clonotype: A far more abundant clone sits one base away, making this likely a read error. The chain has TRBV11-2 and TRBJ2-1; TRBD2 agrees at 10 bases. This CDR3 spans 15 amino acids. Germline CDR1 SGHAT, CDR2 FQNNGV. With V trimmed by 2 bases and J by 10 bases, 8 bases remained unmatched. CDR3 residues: CASSLRRLAGYEQFF. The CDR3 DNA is TGTGCCAGCAGCTTAAGGCGACTAGCGGGTTACGAGCAGTTCTTC.